What follows describes a single TCR beta chain. Its antigen is currently unknown. V lost 5 bases and J lost 2, with 13 bases in between. This CDR3 is 15 amino acids long. The source of the sample is a study of molecular identifiers for immune sequencing clone quantification. Whole-study context: Replicate runs used RNA from roughly 18,000 or 92,000 naive CD8 cells, which was split five ways into aliquots, and four of those aliquots were then sequenced.

For naive CD8 T cells, sorting used the CD8+CD4-CCR7+CD45RA+ phenotype. Via MiXCR, TCRdb re-called the PCR reads, giving one row per CDR3 protein. The table includes more than 50,000 distinct CDR3 sequences, about 20% detected once. Study findings and constraints: Over 99% of effector molecules, yet under 1% of naive-cell molecules, were held by clones above 20 RNA copies.

Sequenced input: naive CD8+ T cells from blood, with Jurkat cell RNA spiked in. The subset: FACS-sorted CD8+CD4-CCR7+CD45RA+ naive T cells. This TCR came from a human donor in good health. Some libraries in this study had Jurkat cell RNA spiked in. J is TRBJ1-3 and V is TRBV12-3 or TRBV12-4; D not resolved. Here the CDR3 DNA reads TGTGCCAGCAGTGCCGTCGGGGTACCTGGAAACACCATATATTTT. Translating it yields CASSAVGVPGNTIYF.